The 5 T cell receptor beta chains presented below share a single source sample, sequenced in a study of human T cells and chemical hapten exposure. Unfractionated whole blood served as the source for total RNA extraction. TCRdb itself ran the 5' RACE reads through MiXCR, one entry per CDR3 protein. The sample holds tens of thousands of distinct CDR3 sequences, under 10% seen once. The receptors were gathered from a male donor in good health.

This clonotype was recorded a few times. V and J are TRBV14 and TRBJ2-4, with 8 bases that match TRBD1. Germline V gene lookup returns CDR1 SGHDN and CDR2 FVKESK. The CDR3 consists of 13 residues. Trimming took 4 bases from V and 15 from J; bases not matched to a gene: 11. For the CDR3, the DNA is TGTGCCAGCAGCCGGAGCGGACAGGGCACAGGGTACTTC. It translates to CASSRSGQGTGYF.

Note on this clonotype: One junction end does not reproduce the germline sequence, and a read error may be involved. The V and J genes are TRBV5-4 and TRBJ2-5; 9 positions match TRBD1. The CDR3 totals 15 residues. Germline V gene data show CDR1 as SGHNT and CDR2 as YYREEE (reference sequence). CDR3 in amino acids: CTSSQIQGAGETQYF. The CDR3 DNA follows: TGTACCAGCAGCCAAATACAGGGGGCAGGGGAGACCCAGTACTTC.

This clonotype has more than one count but fewer than ten. The chain uses TRBV7-2 and TRBJ2-2, with 8 bases matching TRBD2. V dropped 5 bases and J dropped 5; count of bases not matched to a gene: 10. This CDR3 has 16 amino acids. Germline CDR1 reads SGHTA; CDR2 reads FQGNSA. This CDR3 reads CASSPRFSGTTGELFF. DNA for the CDR3: TGTGCCAGCAGCCCCCGGTTTAGCGGGACAACCGGGGAGCTGTTTTTT.

This clonotype was seen at least ten times. The gene calls are TRBV7-2 and TRBJ2-7; D unresolved. This CDR3 is 16 amino acids long. Germline CDR1 reads SGHTA; CDR2 reads FQGNSA. The V end lost 5 bases, the J end lost 0 bases, and 17 bases lay between the germline ends. The CDR3 DNA is TGTGCCAGCAGCCCATATACTCTTATGAGCTCCTACGAGCAGTACTTC. This codes for CASSPYTLMSSYEQYF.

The sample holds many counts of this clonotype. V is TRBV5-1 and J is TRBJ2-7; perhaps TRBD1 as D (6 bases). CDR1 and CDR2 from the germline V gene are SGHRS and YFSETQ. Trimming took 4 bases from V and 7 from J, leaving 18 bases between them. The CDR3 runs to 14 residues. CDR3 in amino acids: CASSPPDRAEEQYF. The CDR3 DNA reads as TGCGCCAGCAGCCCCCCGGACAGAGCGGAGGAGCAGTACTTC.